The present entry profiles one T cell receptor (beta chain) with its context. This receptor's antigen is unknown. No per-base quality is available; no much larger clone lies one base away. TCR CDR3 regions were amplified from genomic DNA by multiplex PCR using the deep immunoSEQ assay. Extracted genomic DNA from each cell subset was distributed evenly across all wells of several immunoSEQ 96-well plates, and each plate was treated as a replicate. For sorted subsets, each replicate PCR was loaded with about 0.2 ug genomic DNA, equivalent to 30,000 or so T cell genomes. The purified libraries were quantified using a Qubit 3.0 fluorometer, sized with a Bioanalyzer 2100, and then quantified again using the KAPA Library Quantification kit. Each immunoSEQ 96-well plate was sequenced on its own single-read 150-cycle Illumina NextSeq 550 flow cell. The paper's data handling went like this. Because the immunoSEQ output included only junctional sequences and no quality scores, the filtering could not be the same as the filtering used for full-length reads. To assign V/J genes and CDR3, sequences were annotated using PyIR, a Python wrapper for IgBLAST v1.9, with IMGT germline references. Reads were filtered out if the reads had weak V/J assignments (E-value above 1e-6), no CDR3, stop codons, out-of-frame junctions, or ambiguous translated residues. V3J clonotypes were defined as sequences sharing an identical inferred V gene, J gene, and CDR3 amino acid sequence. Percentage overlap between repertoires was calculated by dividing the number of shared unique clonotypes by the size of the smaller repertoire. RTK rarefaction, the Chao1 estimator, and Recon v2.1 estimates of unobserved clonotypes were used to assess repertoire richness. For all TCRbeta clonotypes obtained by the gDNA method from a few donors, generation probabilities were computed with OLGA. The clones in this table, taken by TCRdb from immuneACCESS, are in-frame only. Not every clone is retained; where verified, under half of the shortfall comes from an unresolved V gene, and the cause of the rest is unknown. That table supplies the V and J calls and clone size; D and trimming were determined from the DNA. The sample data list over a million clones, and around 97% of these were observed just once. 1.2% of the sample belongs to the ten largest clones.

These data come from a study of shared clonotypes between healthy human individuals (dated by TCRdb to the early 2020s). A note on the overall study: Two women and a few men aged 18 to 49 years were included in the cohort. For each donor, CD4 naive and CD4 memory were each given three plates, CD8 naive was given two plates, and CD8 memory was given one plate. To estimate repertoire size and how much clonotypes are shared between individuals, the study performed deep sequencing of blood TCR repertoires from a few healthy adults. Different laboratories and diverse techniques were used to prepare libraries and sequence TCR repertoires, to increase sequencing depth and limit assay-specific biases. Between about 0.94 and 8.9 billion PBMCs per donor were obtained by leukapheresis.

Healthy HIV-negative adults with no recently reported acute infections or vaccinations were included as donors. Only Caucasian adults living in Nashville, Tennessee, USA were represented among the donors. CD4+ T cells were enriched through magnetic negative selection, after which naive cells were positively selected on CD45RA and the remaining negative fraction served as the memory subset. Blood was obtained by leukapheresis, after which PBMCs were separated by Ficoll-Histopaque density gradient centrifugation and cryopreserved in liquid nitrogen vapor phase. Analytical flow cytometry was used to check the purity and quantity of every magnetically sorted T cell population. Each sorted fraction had its genomic DNA isolated and then quantified by UV absorbance on a Nanodrop 2000c. Broader findings and caveats from the paper: Because the study included a small number of donors, the genetic and exposure-history diversity represented was limited. Across a few donors, about 4.5% of naive CD4, roughly 3.5% of naive CD8, around 2.1% of memory CD4, and under 0.45% of memory CD8 clonotypes were shared. Sampling was restricted to blood, and TCR repertoires in tissue are likely to differ from TCR repertoires in blood. Incomplete sequencing was indicated by rarefaction of sorted-subset datasets, despite the large sequencing depth. Based on pairwise subsampling, the degree of clonotype sharing among donors was expected to be affected by sequencing depth. Naive subsets generally had larger estimated clonotype richness than memory subsets. Higher generation probabilities were observed for clonotypes shared by all four sorted-subset donors than for non-shared clonotypes.

The CDR3 contains 16 residues, cysteine and phenylalanine counted. CDR3 DNA only is kept here, 48 bases in frame from base 1. V loses 5 bases of germline sequence and J loses 0 bases, and the interval between the two ends is 13 bases. CDR1 SEHNR and CDR2 FQNEAQ were looked up in the germline V gene (reference sequence). The receptor's source is a man aged 25 to 40 in good health. The sequenced sample consisted of naive CD4+ T cells sorted from blood. The intended sense of this specimen's cell subset or site label: CD45RA+ positively selected. The rearrangement combines TRBV7-9 with TRBJ2-2; the D segment could be TRBD2, given 5 matching bases. The encoded CDR3 is CASSTKGSPNTGELFF. The DNA is as follows: TGTGCCAGCAGCACAAAAGGGAGCCCGAACACCGGGGAGCTGTTTTTT.